These T cell receptor beta chains were read from a single sample in a study of T cells after yellow fever vaccination. TCRdb re-analysed the 5' RACE reads in MiXCR, keeping a single row per CDR3 protein. The sample lists 250,000 to 400,000 distinct CDR3 sequences, approximately 4% occurring once. The sequencing used PBMCs, collected 5 days after the yellow fever booster vaccination. The receptors originated from a man between 18 and 35 years old who received the YFV17D yellow fever vaccine. The CDR3 runs from the conserved cysteine through the conserved F or W.

TRBJ2-5 | TRBV20-1 | CSARFGAGETQYF
TRBJ1-5 | TRBV15 | CATSRGIQGYSNQPQHF
TRBJ2-7 | TRBV4-3 | CASSPDPGNYEQYF
TRBJ2-1 | TRBV7-2 | CASSQLAGGPSSYNEQFF
TRBJ2-7 | TRBV7-9 | CASSLSDGEQYF
TRBJ1-2 | TRBV20-1 | CSARPSGTVNPIIDGYTF
TRBJ2-1 | TRBV7-9 | CASSHRDNSYNEQFF
TRBJ1-5 | TRBV12-3/TRBV12-4 | CASSQGRGQPQHF
TRBJ1-2 | TRBV28 | CASSGPYGYTF
TRBJ2-5 | TRBV12-3/TRBV12-4 | CASSRDQETQYF
TRBJ2-7 | TRBV4-3 | CASSPSGGYYEQYF
TRBJ2-7 | TRBV18 | CASSPPAAPYEQYF
TRBJ2-2 | TRBV27 | CASSPGPQTTGELFF
TRBJ2-3 | TRBV5-1 | CASSHSGTGGFTDTQYF
TRBJ2-3 | TRBV6-5 | CASSRGGRNTDTQYF
TRBJ2-1 | TRBV27 | CASSLSAIPRNEQFF
TRBJ1-1 | TRBV28 | CASSPYSGQGKTEAFF
TRBJ2-5 | TRBV7-2 | CASSSTPQGKYF
TRBJ2-1 | TRBV7-3 | CASTKRGGTGGWNEQFF
TRBJ1-2 | TRBV27 | CASMEVNGRIYGYTF